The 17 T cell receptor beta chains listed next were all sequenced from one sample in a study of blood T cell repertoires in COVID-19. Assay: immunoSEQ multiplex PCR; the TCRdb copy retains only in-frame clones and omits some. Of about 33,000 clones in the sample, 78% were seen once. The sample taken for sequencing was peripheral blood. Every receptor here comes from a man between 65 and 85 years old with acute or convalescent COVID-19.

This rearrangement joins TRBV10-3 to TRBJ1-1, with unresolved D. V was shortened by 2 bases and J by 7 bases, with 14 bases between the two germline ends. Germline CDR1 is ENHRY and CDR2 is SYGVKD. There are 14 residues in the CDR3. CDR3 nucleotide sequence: TGTGCCATCAGTGAGCCACTTTTTGAGAATGAAGCTTTCTTT. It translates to CAISEPLFENEAFF.

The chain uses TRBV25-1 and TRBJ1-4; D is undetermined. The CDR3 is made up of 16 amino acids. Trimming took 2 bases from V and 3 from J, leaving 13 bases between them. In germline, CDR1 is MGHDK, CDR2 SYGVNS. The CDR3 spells CASSETRRSPNEKLFF. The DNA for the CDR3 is TGTGCCAGCAGTGAAACCCGACGGAGCCCTAATGAAAAACTGTTTTTT. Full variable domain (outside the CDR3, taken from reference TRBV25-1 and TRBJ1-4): EADIYQTPRYLVIGTGKKITLECSQTMGHDKMYWYQQDPGMELHLIHYSYGVNSTEKGDLSSESTVSRIRTEHFPLTLESARPSHTSQYLCASSETRRSPNEKLFFGSGTQLSVL.

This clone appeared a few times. CDR3 sequence: CASSIEWYGGYTF. The CDR3 region has the DNA TGTGCCAGTAGTATAGAGTGGTACGGGGGCTACACCTTC. The chain combines TRBV19 with TRBJ1-2, with no clear D. V shed 0 bases and J shed 8 bases, with 10 bases lying between them. Germline V gives CDR1 LNHDA, CDR2 SQIVND (reference sequence). The CDR3 has 13 residues. Looking up the rest from reference TRBV19 and TRBJ1-2 gives the full variable domain: DGGITQSPKYLFRKEGQNVTLSCEQNLNHDAMYWYRQDPGQGLRLIYYSQIVNDFQKGDIAEGYSVSREKKESFPLTVTSAQKNPTAFYLCASSIEWYGGYTFGSGTRLTVV.

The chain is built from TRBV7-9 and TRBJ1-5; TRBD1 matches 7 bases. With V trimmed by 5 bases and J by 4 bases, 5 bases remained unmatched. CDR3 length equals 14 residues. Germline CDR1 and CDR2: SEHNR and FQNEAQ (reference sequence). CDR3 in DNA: TGTGCCAGCAGCGCGGGACAGCCTAATCAGCCCCAGCATTTT. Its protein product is CASSAGQPNQPQHF.

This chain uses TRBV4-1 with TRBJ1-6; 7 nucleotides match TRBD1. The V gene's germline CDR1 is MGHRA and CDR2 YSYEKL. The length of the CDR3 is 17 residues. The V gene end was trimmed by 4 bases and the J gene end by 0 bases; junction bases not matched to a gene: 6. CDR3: CASSPRAGGSYNSPLHF. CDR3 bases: TGCGCCAGCAGCCCCCGCGCAGGGGGCTCCTATAATTCACCCCTCCACTTT.

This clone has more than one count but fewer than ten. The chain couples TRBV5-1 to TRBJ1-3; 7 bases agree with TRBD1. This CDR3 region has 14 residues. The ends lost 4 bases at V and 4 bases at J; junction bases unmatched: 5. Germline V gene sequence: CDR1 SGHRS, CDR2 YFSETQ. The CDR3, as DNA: TGCGCCAGCAGCCGGGACAGTGCGGGAAACACCATATATTTT. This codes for CASSRDSAGNTIYF.

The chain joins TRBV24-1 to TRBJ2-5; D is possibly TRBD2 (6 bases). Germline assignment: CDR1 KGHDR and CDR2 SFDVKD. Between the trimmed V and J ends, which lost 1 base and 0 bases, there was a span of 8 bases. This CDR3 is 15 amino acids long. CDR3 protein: CATSDFGGNQETQYF. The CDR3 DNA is TGTGCCACCAGTGATTTTGGCGGGAACCAAGAGACCCAGTACTTC.

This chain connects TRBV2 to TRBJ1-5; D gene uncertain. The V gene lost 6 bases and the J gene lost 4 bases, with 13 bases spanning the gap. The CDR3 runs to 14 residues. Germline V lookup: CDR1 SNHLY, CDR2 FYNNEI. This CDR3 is CASSSELPNQPQHF. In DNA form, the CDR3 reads TGTGCCAGCAGCTCCGAGTTACCGAATCAGCCCCAGCATTTT.

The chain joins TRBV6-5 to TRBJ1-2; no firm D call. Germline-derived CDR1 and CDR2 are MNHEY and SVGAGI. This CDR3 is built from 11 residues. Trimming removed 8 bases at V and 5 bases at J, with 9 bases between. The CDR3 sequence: CASASGYGYTF. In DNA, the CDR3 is TGTGCCAGCGCATCGGGGTATGGCTACACCTTC.

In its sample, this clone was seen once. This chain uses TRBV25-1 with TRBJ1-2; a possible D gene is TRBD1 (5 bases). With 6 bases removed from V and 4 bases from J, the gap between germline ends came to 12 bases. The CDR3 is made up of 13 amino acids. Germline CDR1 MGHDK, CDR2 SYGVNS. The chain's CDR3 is CASRRDSTYGYTF. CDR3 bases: TGTGCCAGCAGGAGAGACAGTACCTATGGCTACACCTTC.

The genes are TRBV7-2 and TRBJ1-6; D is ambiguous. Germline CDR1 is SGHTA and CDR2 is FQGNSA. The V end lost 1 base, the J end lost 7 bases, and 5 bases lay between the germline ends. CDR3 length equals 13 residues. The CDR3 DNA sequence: TGTGCCAGCAGCTTAGATATGAATTCACCCCTCCACTTT. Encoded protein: CASSLDMNSPLHF.

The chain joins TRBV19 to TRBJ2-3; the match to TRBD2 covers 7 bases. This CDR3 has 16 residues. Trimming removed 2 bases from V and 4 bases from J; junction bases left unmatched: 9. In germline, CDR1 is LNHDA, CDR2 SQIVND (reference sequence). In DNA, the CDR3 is TGTGCCAGTAGTATACGGACTAGGACGACCCCAGATACGCAGTATTTT. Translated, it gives CASSIRTRTTPDTQYF.

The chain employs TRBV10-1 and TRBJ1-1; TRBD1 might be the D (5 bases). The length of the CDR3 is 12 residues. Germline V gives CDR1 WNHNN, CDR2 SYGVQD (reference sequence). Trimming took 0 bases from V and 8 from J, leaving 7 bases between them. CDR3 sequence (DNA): TGCGCCAGCAGTGAGTCATCAGGGGAAGCTTTCTTT. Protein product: CASSESSGEAFF.

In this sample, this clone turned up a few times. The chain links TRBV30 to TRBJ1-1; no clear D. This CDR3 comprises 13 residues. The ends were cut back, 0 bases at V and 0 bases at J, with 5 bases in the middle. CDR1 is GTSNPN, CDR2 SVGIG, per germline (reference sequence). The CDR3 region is CAWSVTVNTEAFF. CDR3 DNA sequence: TGTGCCTGGAGTGTAACAGTGAACACTGAAGCTTTCTTT.

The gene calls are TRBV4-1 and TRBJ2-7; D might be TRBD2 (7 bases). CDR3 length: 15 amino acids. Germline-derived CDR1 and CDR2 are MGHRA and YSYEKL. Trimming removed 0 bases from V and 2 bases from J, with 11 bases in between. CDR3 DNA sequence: TGCGCCAGCAGCCAAGAGGGGGGGCTCCCCTACGAGCAGTACTTC. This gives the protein CASSQEGGLPYEQYF.

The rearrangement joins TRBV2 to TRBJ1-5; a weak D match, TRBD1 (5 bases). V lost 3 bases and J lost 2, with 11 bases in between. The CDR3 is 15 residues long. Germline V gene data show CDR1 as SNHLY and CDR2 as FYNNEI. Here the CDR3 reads CASSDTGSGNQPQHF. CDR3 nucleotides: TGTGCCAGCAGTGATACAGGCTCGGGCAATCAGCCCCAGCATTTT.

CDR3 in amino acids: CASSLTGTRGMETQYF. For the CDR3, the DNA is TGCGCCAGCAGCCTAACCGGGACTAGGGGGATGGAGACCCAGTACTTC. The chain couples TRBV5-1 to TRBJ2-5, with TRBD2 identical over 8 bases. CDR1 is SGHRS, CDR2 YFSETQ, per germline. The CDR3 runs 16 residues. V lost 4 bases to trimming and J lost 5 bases; unmatched junction nucleotides: 13.